This TCR beta chain emerged from a study of shared clonotypes between healthy human individuals. CDR1 is MNHEY and CDR2 is SVGAGI in the germline V gene. CDR3 length: 15 amino acids. The table came from immunoSEQ multiplex PCR; TCRdb's copy has only in-frame clones and leaves some out. The data show 2 million to 2.5 million clones, 90% to 95% seen once. This TCR was recovered from a man between 18 and 29 years old in good health. Some clones in this sample may be carry-over from other donors' samples. The gene calls are TRBV6-5 and TRBJ2-5, with D tentatively TRBD2 (6 bases). The J call may be wrong; the DNA end is better matched by TRBJ2-7. Input material: naive CD4+ T cells from PBMCs. Documented subset: CD45RA+ positively selected. As DNA, the CDR3 is TGTGCCAGCAGTTACTCGTTCGGGAGCTCCTACGAGCAGTACTTC. Amino acid sequence: CASSYSFGSSYEQYF.